Following are 14 T cell receptor beta chains from one sample sequenced in a study of human T cells and chemical hapten exposure. Time point meaning: patch test 2, 6 weeks after DPC sensitization. Treatment: therapeutic diphenylcyclopropenone sensitization with weekly scalp DPC. TCRdb ran MiXCR on the RACE reads and lists one entry per CDR3 protein. In the table there are nearly 55,000 distinct CDR3 sequences, 9.9% of which are singletons. Sample: whole blood, taken in connection with sensitization to the hapten diphenylcyclopropenone (DPC). These receptors originate from a woman aged 50 to 60 with alopecia areata. Some clones in this sample may be carry-over from other donors' samples.

The gene calls are TRBV20-1 and TRBJ1-1; D not resolved. This CDR3 has 12 residues. Germline V gene sequence: CDR1 DFQATT, CDR2 SNEGSKA (reference sequence). V shed 2 bases and J shed 2 bases, with 6 bases lying between them. The CDR3 here is CSARPPNTEAFF. For the CDR3, the DNA is TGCAGTGCTAGACCCCCCAACACTGAAGCTTTCTTT.

This clonotype appeared many times. The CDR3 carries no conserved terminal phenylalanine or tryptophan, so it likely arises from a read error. The chain couples TRBV29-1 to TRBJ2-5; 7 positions match TRBD2. Losses at the gene ends were 1 base for V and 2 bases for J; bases not matched to a gene: 13. The germline CDR1 and CDR2 sequences are SQVTM and ANQGSEA. The CDR3 loop spans 17 amino acids. The CDR3 here is CSVEAFRSGGVQETQYL. The CDR3 region has the DNA TGCAGCGTTGAAGCCTTTCGGTCGGGAGGCGTTCAAGAGACCCAGTACTTA.

The table lists this clonotype with many counts. The V gene is TRBV6-2 or TRBV6-3, the J gene TRBJ1-1, with 7 bases aligning to TRBD1. The CDR3 runs 15 residues. The germline V gene has CDR1 MNHEY and CDR2 SVGEGT. V shed 6 bases, J shed 3 bases, and the junction held 10 bases outside the gene matches. CDR3 loop: CASRRGGSQHTEAFF. For the CDR3, the DNA is TGTGCCAGCAGGCGAGGGGGCTCTCAGCACACTGAAGCTTTCTTT.

This clonotype turned up a few times. The V call is TRBV3-1, the J call TRBJ1-1; TRBD1 might be the D (5 bases). The germline gives CDR1 LGHDT, CDR2 YNNKEL (reference sequence). The CDR3 sequence is 14 residues long. V shed 4 bases and J shed 0 bases, with 9 bases lying between them. The CDR3 protein is CASSPTVMNTEAFF. DNA of the CDR3: TGTGCCAGCAGCCCGACAGTTATGAACACTGAAGCTTTCTTT.

This clonotype was seen a few times. V usage is TRBV6-5 and J usage is TRBJ1-2; D not certain. In germline, CDR1 is MNHEY, CDR2 SVGAGI. The V and J ends lost 0 bases and 1 base respectively, with 12 bases between them. This CDR3 contains 16 residues. The CDR3 protein is CASSYSSKKSNYGYTF. The CDR3 DNA sequence: TGTGCCAGCAGTTACTCATCCAAGAAAAGTAACTATGGCTACACCTTC.

The rearrangement uses TRBV10-3 and TRBJ2-7; TRBD1 or TRBD2 may be the D gene (5 bases each). Between the trimmed V and J ends, which lost 6 bases and 12 bases, there was a span of 15 bases. Germline values: CDR1 ENHRY, CDR2 SYGVKD. The CDR3 is 11 amino acids. This CDR3 is CAIRDGTVGYF. As DNA, the CDR3 is TGTGCCATCAGGGACGGGACGGTGGGGTACTTC.

This chain connects TRBV7-6 to TRBJ2-1, with D perhaps matching TRBD2 (6 bases). The V end lost 4 bases, the J end lost 3 bases, and 10 bases lay between the germline ends. Germline V gives CDR1 SGHVS, CDR2 FNYEAQ. CDR3 length equals 14 residues. CDR3 protein: CASSYREHYNEQFF. CDR3 in DNA: TGTGCCAGCAGCTACCGGGAGCACTACAATGAGCAGTTCTTC.

This sequence joins TRBV4-1 and TRBJ2-3, with 10 bases that match TRBD2. V dropped 3 bases and J dropped 4; count of bases not matched to a gene: 7. The length of the CDR3 is 16 residues. The germline CDR1 and CDR2 sequences are MGHRA and YSYEKL. CDR3 sequence (DNA): TGCGCCAGCAGCCAGTTGGGGCTAGCGGGGGCAGATACGCAGTATTTT. As protein: CASSQLGLAGADTQYF.

This clonotype occurred a few times. The rearrangement links TRBV11-2 to TRBJ2-1; 9 bases agree with TRBD2. Germline V CDR1 and CDR2: SGHAT, FQNNGV. The CDR3 covers 15 residues. V gave up 1 base and J gave up 9 bases; unmatched junction bases: 7. The CDR3 is CASSLGAGGLSEQFF. In DNA, the CDR3 is TGTGCCAGCAGCTTAGGAGCGGGAGGATTGAGTGAGCAGTTCTTC. Drawing the rest from reference TRBV11-2 and TRBJ2-1, the complete variable domain is EAGVAQSPRYKIIEKRQSVAFWCNPISGHATLYWYQQILGQGPKLLIQFQNNGVVDDSQLPKDRFSAERLKGVDSTLKIQPAKLEDSAVYLCASSLGAGGLSEQFFGPGTRLTVL.

This sequence joins TRBV9 and TRBJ2-2; 7 bases line up with TRBD1. With V trimmed by 3 bases and J by 6 bases, 5 bases remained unmatched. The CDR3 runs 14 residues. Germline loops: CDR1 SGDLS, CDR2 YYNGEE. CDR3 region: CASSADRDAGELFF. The CDR3 nucleotides are TGTGCCAGCAGCGCAGACAGGGATGCCGGGGAGCTGTTTTTT.

The chain employs TRBV12-3 or TRBV12-4 and TRBJ1-1; TRBD1 might be the D (5 bases). V shed 4 bases and J shed 5 bases, with 8 bases lying between them. This CDR3 region has 12 residues. This chain's CDR3 is CASSYRTTEAFF. In DNA form, the CDR3 reads TGTGCCAGCAGTTATCGGACAACTGAAGCTTTCTTT.

The rearrangement joins TRBV29-1 to TRBJ2-1; tentatively, D is TRBD2 (6 bases). CDR3 size: 15 residues. V lost 2 bases and J 6 bases, leaving 17 bases between the germline ends. Germline V gene lookup returns CDR1 SQVTM and CDR2 ANQGSEA. The CDR3 is CSVEHTAGTPNEQFF. Here the CDR3 DNA reads TGCAGCGTTGAACATACCGCCGGGACTCCCAATGAGCAGTTCTTC.

This chain uses TRBV28 with TRBJ2-7; no definite D call. The CDR3 covers 14 residues. The V and J ends lost 4 bases and 6 bases respectively, with 16 bases between them. Germline assignment: CDR1 MDHEN and CDR2 SYDVKM. As DNA, the CDR3 is TGTGCCAGCAGTTGGAGACGACCCTATCCCGAGCAGTACTTC. It translates to CASSWRRPYPEQYF.

This clonotype was counted a few times. The rearrangement uses TRBV28 and TRBJ2-7, with no clear D. The ends were cut back, 6 bases at V and 0 bases at J, with 15 bases in the middle. The length of the CDR3 is 15 residues. Germline V gene data show CDR1 as MDHEN and CDR2 as SYDVKM. CDR3 loop: CASRTNGVGSYEQYF. The CDR3 bases are TGTGCCAGCAGAACCAACGGCGTGGGCTCCTACGAGCAGTACTTC.